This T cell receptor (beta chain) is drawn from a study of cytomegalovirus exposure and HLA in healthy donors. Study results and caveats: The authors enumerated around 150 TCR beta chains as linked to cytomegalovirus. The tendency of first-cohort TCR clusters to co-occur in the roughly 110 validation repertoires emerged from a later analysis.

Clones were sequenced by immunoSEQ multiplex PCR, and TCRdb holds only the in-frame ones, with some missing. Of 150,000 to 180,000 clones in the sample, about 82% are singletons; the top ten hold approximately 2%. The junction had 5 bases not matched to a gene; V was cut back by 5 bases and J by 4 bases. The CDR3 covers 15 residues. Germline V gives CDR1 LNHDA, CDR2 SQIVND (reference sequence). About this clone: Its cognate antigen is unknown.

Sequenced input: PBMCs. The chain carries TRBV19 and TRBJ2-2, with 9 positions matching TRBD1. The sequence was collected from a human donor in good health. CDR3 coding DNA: TGTGCCAGTAGTTTACAGGGGGCCCCCACCGGGGAGCTGTTTTTT. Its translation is CASSLQGAPTGELFF.